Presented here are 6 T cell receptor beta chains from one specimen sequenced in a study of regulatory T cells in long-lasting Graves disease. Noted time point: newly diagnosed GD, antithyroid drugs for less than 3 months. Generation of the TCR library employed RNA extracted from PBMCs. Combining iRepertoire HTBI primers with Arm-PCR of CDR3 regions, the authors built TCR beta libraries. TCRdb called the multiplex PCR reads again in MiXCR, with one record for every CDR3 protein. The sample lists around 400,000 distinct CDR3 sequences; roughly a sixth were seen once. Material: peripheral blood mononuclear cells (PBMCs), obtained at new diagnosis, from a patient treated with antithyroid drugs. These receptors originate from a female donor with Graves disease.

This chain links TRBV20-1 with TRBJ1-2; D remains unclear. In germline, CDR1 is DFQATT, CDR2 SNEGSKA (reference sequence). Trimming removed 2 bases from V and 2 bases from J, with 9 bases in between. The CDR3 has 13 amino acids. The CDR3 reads CSARPDTNYGYTF. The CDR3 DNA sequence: TGCAGTGCTAGACCCGACACAAACTATGGCTACACCTTC.

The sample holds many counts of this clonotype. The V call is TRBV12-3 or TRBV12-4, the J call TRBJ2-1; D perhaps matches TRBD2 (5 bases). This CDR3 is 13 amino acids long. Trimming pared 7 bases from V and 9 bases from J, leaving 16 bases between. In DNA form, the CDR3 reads TGTGCCAGCAAAATACTAGGCAGGACTGAGCAGTTCTTC. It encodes CASKILGRTEQFF.

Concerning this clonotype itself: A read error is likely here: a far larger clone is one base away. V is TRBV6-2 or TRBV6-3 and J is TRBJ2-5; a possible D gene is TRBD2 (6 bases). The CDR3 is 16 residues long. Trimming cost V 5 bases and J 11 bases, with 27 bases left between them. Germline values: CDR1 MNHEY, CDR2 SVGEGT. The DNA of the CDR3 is TGTGCCAGCAGTCCCTCGGACGGGAGCTCCTACAATGAGCAGTACTTC. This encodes CASSPSDGSSYNEQYF.

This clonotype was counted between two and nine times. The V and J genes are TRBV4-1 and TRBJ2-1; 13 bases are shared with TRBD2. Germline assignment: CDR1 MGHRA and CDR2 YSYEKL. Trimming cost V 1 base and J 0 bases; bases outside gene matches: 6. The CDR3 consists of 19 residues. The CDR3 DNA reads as TGCGCCAGCAGCCAAGGCCCAACTAGCGGGAGGGCCTCCTACAATGAGCAGTTCTTC. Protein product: CASSQGPTSGRASYNEQFF.

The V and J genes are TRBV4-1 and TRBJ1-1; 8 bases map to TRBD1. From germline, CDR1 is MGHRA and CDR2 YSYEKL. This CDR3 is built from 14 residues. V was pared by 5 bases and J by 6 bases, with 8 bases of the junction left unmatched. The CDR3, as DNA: TGCGCCAGCAGCGGGGCGACAGGGGACCCTGAAGCTTTCTTT. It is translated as CASSGATGDPEAFF.

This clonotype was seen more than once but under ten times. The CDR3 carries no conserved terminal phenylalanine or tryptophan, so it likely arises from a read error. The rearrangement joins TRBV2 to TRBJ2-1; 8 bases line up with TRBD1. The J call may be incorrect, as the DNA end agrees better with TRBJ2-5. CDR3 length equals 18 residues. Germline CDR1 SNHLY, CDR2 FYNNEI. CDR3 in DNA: TGTGCCAGCAGTCACCATCCGGGACAGGATTCGAGGCAAGAGACCCAGTACCTC. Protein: CASSHHPGQDSRQETQYL.